This T cell receptor (beta chain) is from a study of spatial heterogeneity in lung cancer. The table lists this clonotype with many counts. The CDR3 is 13 residues long. The ends were cut back, 1 base at V and 3 bases at J, with 4 bases in the middle. Germline CDR1 and CDR2: LGHDT and YNNKEL (reference sequence). Stated time point: blood at routine non-recurrence follow-up after resection. Whole RNA, which was extracted from tumor, nontumor lung tissue or frozen PBMC, was sequenced without any cell sorting. One entry per CDR3 protein results from TCRdb running MiXCR on the 5' RACE reads. The sample lists around 30,000 distinct CDR3 sequences, around 6.1% occurring once.

The receptor was derived from a male donor with early-stage non-small cell lung cancer. Sequenced here: PBMCs, sampled at follow-up. The V and J genes are TRBV3-1 and TRBJ1-3; no clear D gene. CDR3 nucleotides: TGTGCCAGCAGCCAAGGGGTTGGAAACACCATATATTTT. Its translation: CASSQGVGNTIYF.